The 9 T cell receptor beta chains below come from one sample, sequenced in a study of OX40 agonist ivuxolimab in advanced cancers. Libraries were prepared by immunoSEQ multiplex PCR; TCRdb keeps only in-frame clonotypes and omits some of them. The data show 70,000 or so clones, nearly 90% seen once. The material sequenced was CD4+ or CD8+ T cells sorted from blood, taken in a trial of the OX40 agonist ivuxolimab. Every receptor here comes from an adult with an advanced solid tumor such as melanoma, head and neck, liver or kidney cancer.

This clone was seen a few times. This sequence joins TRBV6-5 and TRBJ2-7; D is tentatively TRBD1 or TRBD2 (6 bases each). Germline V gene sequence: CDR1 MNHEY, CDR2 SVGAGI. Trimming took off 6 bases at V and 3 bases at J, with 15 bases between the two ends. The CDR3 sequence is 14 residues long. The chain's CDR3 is CASRPGDTIYEQYF. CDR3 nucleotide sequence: TGTGCCAGCAGGCCGGGGGACACCATCTACGAGCAGTACTTC.

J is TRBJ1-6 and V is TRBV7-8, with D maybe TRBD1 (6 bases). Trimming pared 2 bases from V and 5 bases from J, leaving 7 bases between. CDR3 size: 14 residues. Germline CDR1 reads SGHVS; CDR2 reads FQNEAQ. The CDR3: CASSLQGNNSPLHF. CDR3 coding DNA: TGTGCCAGCAGCTTACAGGGGAATAATTCACCCCTCCACTTT.

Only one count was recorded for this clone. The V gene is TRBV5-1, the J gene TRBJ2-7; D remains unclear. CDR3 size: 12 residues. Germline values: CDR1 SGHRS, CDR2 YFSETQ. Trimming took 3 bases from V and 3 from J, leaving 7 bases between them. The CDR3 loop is CASSSGNYEQYF. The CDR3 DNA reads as TGCGCCAGCAGCTCAGGAAACTACGAGCAGTACTTC.

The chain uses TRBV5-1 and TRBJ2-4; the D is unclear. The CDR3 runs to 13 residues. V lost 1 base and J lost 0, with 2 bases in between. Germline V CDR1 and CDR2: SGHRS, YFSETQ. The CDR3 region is CASSLIAKNIQYF. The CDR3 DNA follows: TGCGCCAGCAGCTTGATAGCCAAAAACATTCAGTACTTC.

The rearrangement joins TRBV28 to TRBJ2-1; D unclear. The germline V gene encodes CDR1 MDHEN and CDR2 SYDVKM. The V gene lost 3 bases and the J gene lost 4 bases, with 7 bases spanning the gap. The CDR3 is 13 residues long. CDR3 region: CASSFNSYNEQFF. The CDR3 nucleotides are TGTGCCAGCAGTTTTAACTCTTACAATGAGCAGTTCTTC.

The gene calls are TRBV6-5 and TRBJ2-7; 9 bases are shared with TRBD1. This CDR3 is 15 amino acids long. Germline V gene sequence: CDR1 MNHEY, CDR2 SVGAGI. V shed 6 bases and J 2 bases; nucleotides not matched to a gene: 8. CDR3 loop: CASRTGQGRTYEQYF. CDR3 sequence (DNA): TGTGCCAGCAGAACTGGACAGGGGCGGACCTACGAGCAGTACTTC.

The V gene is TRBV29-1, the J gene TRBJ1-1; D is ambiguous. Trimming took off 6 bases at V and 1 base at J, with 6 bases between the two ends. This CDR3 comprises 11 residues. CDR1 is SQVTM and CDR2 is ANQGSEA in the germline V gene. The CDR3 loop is CSVARNTEAFF. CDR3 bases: TGCAGCGTCGCCAGGAACACTGAAGCTTTCTTT.

The DNA of the CDR3 is TGTGCCAGCAGCTTGCCAGGGGGCAGGGGCGAGGGCTATGGCTACACCTTC. It yields the protein CASSLPGGRGEGYGYTF. The chain uses TRBV5-4 and TRBJ1-2; TRBD1 aligns across 8 bases. V lost 1 base, J lost 4 bases, and 12 bases stayed unmatched. This CDR3 has 17 residues. Germline loops: CDR1 SGHNT, CDR2 YYREEE (reference sequence).

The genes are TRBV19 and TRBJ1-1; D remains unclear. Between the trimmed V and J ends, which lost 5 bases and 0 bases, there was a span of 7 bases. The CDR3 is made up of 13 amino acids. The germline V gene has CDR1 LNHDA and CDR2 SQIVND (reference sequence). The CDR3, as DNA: TGTGCCAGTAGTGTGGTTCTGAACACTGAAGCTTTCTTT. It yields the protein CASSVVLNTEAFF.